The 17 T cell receptor beta chains below were found in one sample sequenced in a study of human CD8 memory T cell subsets. Scientists made TCR beta libraries using UMI-labeled 5' RACE. One entry per CDR3 protein, without DNA, is what TCRdb gives after re-calling the 5' RACE reads. Listed are around 11,000 distinct CDR3 sequences; about 14% falls within the top ten. The sample taken for sequencing was CD8+ T cells from PBMCs. The source is a human donor in good health.

By frequency, this clonotype is medium-sized. The V gene is TRBV24-1, the J gene TRBJ2-2. This CDR3 region has 11 residues. Per germline, CDR1 KGHDR and CDR2 SFDVKD. Here the CDR3 reads CATSSFGELFF.

This chain links TRBV11-2 with TRBJ2-4. In germline, CDR1 is SGHAT, CDR2 FQNNGV. The CDR3 spans 16 residues. The chain's CDR3 is CASSTRELDPLNIQYF.

This chain connects TRBV7-9 to TRBJ2-7; TCRdb names TRBD1, which stays unverified in the absence of DNA. The CDR3 contains 12 residues. CDR1 is SEHNR, CDR2 FQNEAQ, per germline (reference sequence). CDR3 amino acids: CASSRDHYEQYF.

The chain couples TRBV12-3 or TRBV12-4 to TRBJ2-1; the TRBD2 assignment by TCRdb is unverifiable without DNA. CDR3 length: 15 amino acids. This CDR3 is CASSRLGPDYNEQFF.

The genes are TRBV12-3 or TRBV12-4 and TRBJ2-2. The CDR3 loop spans 12 amino acids. The CDR3 is CASSSKAGELFF.

The gene calls are TRBV28 and TRBJ2-1; TCRdb's D gene call, TRBD1, goes unchecked for lack of DNA. CDR1 is MDHEN and CDR2 is SYDVKM in the germline V gene. CDR3 length equals 15 residues. This CDR3 reads CASSRPGQIINEQFF.

This CDR3 is CASSQGTGYEQYF. The V gene is TRBV14, the J gene TRBJ2-7; absent DNA, TCRdb's TRBD1 call cannot be checked. Germline CDR1 SGHDN, CDR2 FVKESK. The CDR3 has 13 amino acids.

The chain couples TRBV25-1 to TRBJ2-7. This CDR3 is 16 amino acids long. Per the germline V gene, CDR1 is MGHDK and CDR2 is SYGVNS. CDR3 loop: CASRDSWQGALGEQYF.

This chain links TRBV7-9 with TRBJ2-1. This CDR3 contains 14 residues. Germline V CDR1 and CDR2: SEHNR, FQNEAQ (reference sequence). The CDR3 region is CASSISGNYNEQFF.

The J gene is TRBJ2-7, the V gene TRBV12-3 or TRBV12-4; there is no DNA to check the TCRdb D call of TRBD2. This CDR3 has 15 amino acids. The CDR3: CASSSSALSFYEQYF.

By frequency, this clonotype is medium-sized (0.01 to 0.1%). V and J are TRBV2 and TRBJ2-1. The CDR3 is made up of 15 amino acids. Germline V gene lookup returns CDR1 SNHLY and CDR2 FYNNEI. The CDR3 sequence: CASSVRKGPYNEQFF.

The chain joins TRBV7-8 to TRBJ2-1; the TRBD2 assignment by TCRdb is unverifiable without DNA. The CDR3 consists of 14 residues. Germline-derived CDR1 and CDR2 are SGHVS and FQNEAQ. Here the CDR3 reads CASTGTSGYNEQFF.

The rearrangement uses TRBV2 and TRBJ2-1; TCRdb gives TRBD2 as the D gene, but with no DNA this cannot be confirmed. The CDR3 loop spans 19 amino acids. Germline V gene data show CDR1 as SNHLY and CDR2 as FYNNEI. CDR3 residues: CASMNPSGDKSSSYNEQFF.

Considering frequency, this clonotype is medium-sized. The CDR3 sequence: CASSLAVDRNPVSNQPQHF. The chain joins TRBV12-3 or TRBV12-4 to TRBJ1-5; there is no DNA to check the TCRdb D call of TRBD1. The CDR3 consists of 19 residues.

V is TRBV12-3 or TRBV12-4 and J is TRBJ2-1; TCRdb's D call of TRBD1 is untestable without DNA. This CDR3 is 15 amino acids long. The CDR3: CASSPRTGGRNEQFF.

This clonotype is labeled medium-sized based on frequency. The chain uses TRBV20-1 and TRBJ2-7; TCRdb selects TRBD1, and the lack of DNA leaves this call unchecked. CDR3 length: 13 residues. Germline-derived CDR1 and CDR2 are DFQATT and SNEGSKA (reference sequence). The CDR3 reads CSARVPLYYEQYF.

CDR3 residues: CATSRATSNEQFF. V usage is TRBV15 and J usage is TRBJ2-1. CDR1 LNHNV and CDR2 YYDKDF come from the germline V gene (reference sequence). The CDR3 covers 13 residues.